Shown below are 5 T cell receptor beta chains from a single sample sequenced in a study of T cells in Graves' hyperthyroidism and ophthalmopathy. Amplification targeted TCR beta CDR3 regions from RNA transcripts. TCR CDR3 underwent first-round RT-PCR with the HTBI primer set. TCRdb called the multiplex PCR reads again in MiXCR, with one record for every CDR3 protein. The data contain about 600,000 distinct CDR3 sequences, about 15% of them seen just once; the ten biggest clones take up around 12%. Sequencing used blood. Every receptor here comes from a woman between 45 and 65 years old with Graves' ophthalmopathy.

This clonotype occurred a few times. V gene TRBV4-1 combines with J gene TRBJ1-2; the D is unclear. Trimming pared 4 bases from V and 8 bases from J, leaving 17 bases between. CDR1 MGHRA and CDR2 YSYEKL come from the germline V gene. There are 14 residues in the CDR3. In DNA form, the CDR3 reads TGCGCCAGCAGCCGAGGTCCTGGAGACACCGGCTACACCTTC. This sequence encodes CASSRGPGDTGYTF.

This clonotype occurred a few times. The V call is TRBV12-3 or TRBV12-4, the J call TRBJ1-4; unclear D gene. The CDR3 covers 13 residues. V lost 7 bases and J 2 bases, leaving 8 bases between the germline ends. CDR3 in DNA: TGTGCCAGCACGTGGCAGACTAATGAAAAACTGTTTTTT. Amino acids: CASTWQTNEKLFF.

The rearrangement links TRBV4-3 to TRBJ2-7; D is perhaps TRBD2 (6 bases). The CDR3 contains 14 residues. Looked up from germline, CDR1 is LGHNA and CDR2 is YSLEER. V was pared by 3 bases and J by 3 bases, with 12 bases between. CDR3 in amino acids: CASSHQTGSYEQYF. The CDR3 nucleotides read TGCGCCAGCAGCCATCAGACCGGGAGCTACGAGCAGTACTTC.

About this clonotype itself: At one boundary the junction diverges from the germline segment, which might be a read error. The CDR3: CTSSPITRAAPYEQYF. CDR3 in DNA: TGTACCAGCAGCCCGATTACGCGAGCCGCCCCCTACGAGCAGTACTTC. V is TRBV6-2 or TRBV6-3 and J is TRBJ2-7; the D is unclear. The length of the CDR3 is 16 residues. Germline V gives CDR1 MNHEY, CDR2 SVGEGT.

This clonotype has ten or more counts. Here the CDR3 reads CAWRARGAAAEAFF. The CDR3 region has the DNA TGTGCCTGGAGGGCCCGGGGGGCAGCAGCGGAGGCTTTCTTT. The genes are TRBV30 and TRBJ1-1; a possible D gene is TRBD1 (6 bases). Trimming removed 3 bases from V and 11 bases from J, with 22 bases in between. The germline gives CDR1 GTSNPN, CDR2 SVGIG (reference sequence). This CDR3 is built from 14 residues.